One and the same sample provided the 11 T cell receptor beta chains below, sequenced in a study of vaccination and CD4 T cells after COVID-19. Antigens for these TCRs are unknown. Sequenced with the Oncomine TCR Beta short-read assay was DNA taken from cultured CD4+ T cells. TCRdb fed the PCR reads into MiXCR, producing one record per CDR3 protein. Of roughly 14,000 distinct CDR3 sequences listed, 45% to 70% are singletons. The treatment denotes: approximately 10-day PBMC culture with coronavirus spike peptide pools or control peptides (ViraFEST assay). Sequencing input: CD4+ T cells from blood, cultured in vitro. The receptors derive from a human donor who had recovered from COVID-19.

The V and J genes are TRBV5-1 and TRBJ2-1; D gene ambiguous. Germline V gene lookup returns CDR1 SGHRS and CDR2 YFSETQ. Trimming cost V 7 bases and J 3 bases, with 5 bases left between them. The CDR3 runs 11 residues. The CDR3 DNA follows: TGCGCCAGCCACGACTACAATGAGCAGTTCTTC. Translation: CASHDYNEQFF.

The chain recombines TRBV6-1 with TRBJ2-3; tentative D call: TRBD1 (6 bases). V lost 7 bases and J lost 5, with 13 bases in between. The CDR3 totals 13 residues. Germline V gene data show CDR1 as MNHNS and CDR2 as SASEGT. The CDR3 is CASNLQGQDTQYF. CDR3 DNA: TGTGCCAGCAATCTTCAGGGACAAGATACGCAGTATTTT.

The rearrangement links TRBV6-1 to TRBJ1-1; D is undetermined. V was cut by 4 bases and J by 0 bases, with 9 bases left in between. The CDR3 has 14 residues. CDR1 is MNHNS, CDR2 SASEGT, per germline. The CDR3 sequence: CASSGHGVNTEAFF. The CDR3 DNA reads as TGTGCCAGCAGTGGGCATGGGGTGAACACTGAAGCTTTCTTT.

The chain carries TRBV20-1 and TRBJ2-3; D perhaps matches TRBD2 (6 bases). With 5 bases removed from V and 3 bases from J, the gap between germline ends came to 24 bases. The CDR3 spans 17 residues. Germline CDR1 and CDR2: DFQATT and SNEGSKA (reference sequence). CDR3 DNA sequence: TGCAGTGCTTCCAATTGGGGGGAGTCCTTTTTTACAGATACGCAGTATTTT. Encoded protein: CSASNWGESFFTDTQYF.

This chain joins TRBV7-2 and TRBJ2-3; 9 bases line up with TRBD2. V shed 1 base and J 4 bases; nucleotides not matched to a gene: 3. Germline-derived CDR1 and CDR2 are SGHTA and FQGNSA. CDR3 length: 15 amino acids. CDR3 residues: CASSLGGRGSDTQYF. CDR3 bases: TGTGCCAGCAGCTTAGGCGGGAGGGGCTCAGATACGCAGTATTTT.

The sample holds a few counts of this clonotype. The chain is built from TRBV6-1 and TRBJ1-2; D ambiguous. CDR1 and CDR2 (germline): MNHNS, SASEGT. The CDR3 has 14 amino acids. The V gene lost 6 bases and the J gene lost 0 bases, with 11 bases spanning the gap. For the CDR3, the DNA is TGTGCCAGCAGGGTCGGGGTGACTAACTATGGCTACACCTTC. It yields the protein CASRVGVTNYGYTF.

This chain connects TRBV12-3 or TRBV12-4 to TRBJ2-2; D may be TRBD1 or TRBD2 (5 bases each). V lost 4 bases and J 7 bases, leaving 13 bases between the germline ends. The CDR3 consists of 14 residues. The CDR3 here is CASSWGGHNGELFF. DNA for the CDR3: TGTGCCAGCAGTTGGGGCGGGCATAACGGGGAGCTGTTTTTT.

This clonotype was seen a handful of times. The chain has TRBV20-1 and TRBJ2-3, with TRBD2 identical over 7 bases. Germline V gene data show CDR1 as DFQATT and CDR2 as SNEGSKA (reference sequence). This CDR3 contains 14 residues. V shed 0 bases and J 0 bases; nucleotides not matched to a gene: 0. CDR3 region: CSARDGRSTDTQYF. DNA of the CDR3: TGCAGTGCTAGAGACGGGAGGAGCACAGATACGCAGTATTTT.

V is TRBV27 and J is TRBJ1-2; 7 positions match TRBD1. The trim removed 8 bases at V and 4 bases at J, leaving 10 bases unmatched. Germline V gene sequence: CDR1 MNHEY, CDR2 SMNVEV (reference sequence). CDR3 length equals 14 residues. The CDR3 protein is CASSGYRGTYGYTF. The CDR3 nucleotides read TGTGCCAGCTCGGGTTACAGGGGAACCTATGGCTACACCTTC.

The rearrangement links TRBV18 to TRBJ2-4; D is uncertain. The CDR3 sequence is 15 residues long. Trimming left V 2 bases short and J 6 bases short, with 14 bases between. Germline assignment: CDR1 KGHSH and CDR2 LQKENI. CDR3 residues: CASSPSSKARNIQYF. The CDR3, as DNA: TGTGCCAGCTCACCATCAAGTAAAGCTAGAAACATTCAGTACTTC.

The chain uses TRBV20-1 and TRBJ2-1, with D maybe TRBD2 (6 bases). CDR1 DFQATT and CDR2 SNEGSKA come from the germline V gene (reference sequence). The germline V and J ends were trimmed by 5 bases and 2 bases, with 16 bases remaining between them. The CDR3 totals 15 residues. CDR3: CSAPGLSPPYNEQFF. The CDR3 DNA reads TGCAGTGCTCCCGGACTATCTCCGCCCTACAATGAGCAGTTCTTC.